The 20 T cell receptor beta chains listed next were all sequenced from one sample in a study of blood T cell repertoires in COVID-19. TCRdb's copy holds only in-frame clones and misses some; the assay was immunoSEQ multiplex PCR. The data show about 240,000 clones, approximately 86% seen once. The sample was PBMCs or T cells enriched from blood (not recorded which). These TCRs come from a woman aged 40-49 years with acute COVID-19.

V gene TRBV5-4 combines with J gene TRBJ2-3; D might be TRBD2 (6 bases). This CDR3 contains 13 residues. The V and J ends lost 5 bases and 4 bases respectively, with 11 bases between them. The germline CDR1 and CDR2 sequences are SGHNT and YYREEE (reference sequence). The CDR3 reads CASRPQRADTQYF. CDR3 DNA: TGTGCCAGCAGACCCCAGCGGGCAGATACGCAGTATTTT.

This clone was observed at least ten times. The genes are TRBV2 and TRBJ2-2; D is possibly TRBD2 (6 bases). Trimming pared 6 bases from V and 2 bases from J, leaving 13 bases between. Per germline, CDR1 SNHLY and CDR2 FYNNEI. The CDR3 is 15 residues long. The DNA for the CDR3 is TGTGCCAGCAGCTCTTATAGCGGAAACACCGGGGAGCTGTTTTTT. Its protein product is CASSSYSGNTGELFF.

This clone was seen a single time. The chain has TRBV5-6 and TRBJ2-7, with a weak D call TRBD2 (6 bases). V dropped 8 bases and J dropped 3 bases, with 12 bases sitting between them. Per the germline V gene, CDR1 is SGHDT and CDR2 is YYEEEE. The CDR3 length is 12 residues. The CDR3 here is CASGDSSYEQYF. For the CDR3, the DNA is TGTGCCAGTGGGGACTCAAGCTACGAGCAGTACTTC.

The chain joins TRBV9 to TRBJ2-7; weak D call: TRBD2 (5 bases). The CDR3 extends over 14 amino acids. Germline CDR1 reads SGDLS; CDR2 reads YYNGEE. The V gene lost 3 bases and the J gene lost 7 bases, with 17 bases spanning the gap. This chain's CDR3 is CASSDGRAFREQYF. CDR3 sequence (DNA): TGTGCCAGCAGCGACGGGCGGGCCTTTAGGGAGCAGTACTTC.

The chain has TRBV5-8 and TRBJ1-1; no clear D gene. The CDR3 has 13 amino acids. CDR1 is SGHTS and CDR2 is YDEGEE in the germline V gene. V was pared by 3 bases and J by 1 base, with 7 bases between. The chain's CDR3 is CASSYGENTEAFF. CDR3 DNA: TGTGCCAGCAGCTACGGAGAGAACACTGAAGCTTTCTTT.

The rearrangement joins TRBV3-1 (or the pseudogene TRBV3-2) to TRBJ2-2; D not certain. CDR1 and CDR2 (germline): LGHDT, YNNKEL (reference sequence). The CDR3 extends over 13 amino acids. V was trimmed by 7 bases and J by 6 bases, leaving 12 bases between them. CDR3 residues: CASTLLSSGELFF. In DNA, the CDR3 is TGTGCCAGCACCCTACTATCGTCCGGGGAGCTGTTTTTT.

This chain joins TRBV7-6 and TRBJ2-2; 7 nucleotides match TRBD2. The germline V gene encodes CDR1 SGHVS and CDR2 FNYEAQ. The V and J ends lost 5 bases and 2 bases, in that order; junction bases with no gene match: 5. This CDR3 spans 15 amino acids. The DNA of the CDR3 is TGTGCCAGCAGCCTCCGGACTAGTAACACCGGGGAGCTGTTTTTT. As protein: CASSLRTSNTGELFF.

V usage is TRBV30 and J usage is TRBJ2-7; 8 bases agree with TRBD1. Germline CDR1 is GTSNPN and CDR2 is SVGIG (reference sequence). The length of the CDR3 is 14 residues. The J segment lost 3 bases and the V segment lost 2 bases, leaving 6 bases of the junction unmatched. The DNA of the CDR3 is TGTGCCTGGAGTACTCAGACAGGGGACTACGAGCAGTACTTC. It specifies CAWSTQTGDYEQYF.

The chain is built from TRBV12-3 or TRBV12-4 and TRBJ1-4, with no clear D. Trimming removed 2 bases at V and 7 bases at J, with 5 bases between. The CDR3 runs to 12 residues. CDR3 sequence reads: CASSLSGEKLFF. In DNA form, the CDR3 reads TGTGCCAGCAGTTTATCCGGTGAAAAACTGTTTTTT.

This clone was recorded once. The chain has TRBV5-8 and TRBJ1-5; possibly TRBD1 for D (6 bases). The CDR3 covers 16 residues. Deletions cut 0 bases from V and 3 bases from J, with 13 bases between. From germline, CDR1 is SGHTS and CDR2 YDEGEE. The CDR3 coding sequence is TGTGCCAGCAGCTTGGAACAGGGATTTCTCAATCAGCCCCAGCATTTT. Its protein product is CASSLEQGFLNQPQHF.

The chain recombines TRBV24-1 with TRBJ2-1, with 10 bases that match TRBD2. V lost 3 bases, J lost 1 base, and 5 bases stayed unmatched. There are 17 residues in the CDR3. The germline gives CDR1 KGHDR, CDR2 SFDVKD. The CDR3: CATSDPSGSFSYNEQFF. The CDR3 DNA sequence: TGTGCCACCAGTGATCCTAGCGGGAGTTTTTCCTACAATGAGCAGTTCTTC.

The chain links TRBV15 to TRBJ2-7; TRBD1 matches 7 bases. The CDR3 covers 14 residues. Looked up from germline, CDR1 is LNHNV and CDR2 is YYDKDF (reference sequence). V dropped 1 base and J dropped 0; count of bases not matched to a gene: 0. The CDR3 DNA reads TGTGCCACCAGCAGAGCAGGGGGCTCCTACGAGCAGTACTTC. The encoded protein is CATSRAGGSYEQYF.

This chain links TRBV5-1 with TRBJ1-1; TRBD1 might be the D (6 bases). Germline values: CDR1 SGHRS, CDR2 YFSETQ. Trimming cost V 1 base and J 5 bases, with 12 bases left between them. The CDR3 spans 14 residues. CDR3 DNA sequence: TGCGCCAGCAGCTTGAGCAGGGGAACTACTGAAGCTTTCTTT. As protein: CASSLSRGTTEAFF. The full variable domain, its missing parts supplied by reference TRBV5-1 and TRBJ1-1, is KAGVTQTPRYLIKTRGQQVTLSCSPISGHRSVSWYQQTPGQGLQFLFEYFSETQRNKGNFPGRFSGRQFSNSRSEMNVSTLELGDSALYLCASSLSRGTTEAFFGQGTRLTVV.

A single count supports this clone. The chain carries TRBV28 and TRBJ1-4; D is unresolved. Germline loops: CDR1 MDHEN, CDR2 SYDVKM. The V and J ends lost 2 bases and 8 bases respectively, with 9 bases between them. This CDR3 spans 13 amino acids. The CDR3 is CASSLRGREKLFF. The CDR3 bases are TGTGCCAGCAGTTTACGGGGTCGCGAAAAACTGTTTTTT.

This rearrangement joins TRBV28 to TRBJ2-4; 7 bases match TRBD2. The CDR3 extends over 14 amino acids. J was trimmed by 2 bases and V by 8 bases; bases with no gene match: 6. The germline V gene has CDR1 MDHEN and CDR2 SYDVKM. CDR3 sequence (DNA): TGTGCCAGCGGGAGGGTGGTAACCAAAAACATTCAGTACTTC. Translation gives CASGRVVTKNIQYF. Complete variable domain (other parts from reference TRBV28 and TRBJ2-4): DVKVTQSSRYLVKRTGEKVFLECVQDMDHENMFWYRQDPGLGLRLIYFSYDVKMKEKGDIPEGYSVSREKKERFSLILESASTNQTSMYLCASGRVVTKNIQYFGAGTRLSVL.

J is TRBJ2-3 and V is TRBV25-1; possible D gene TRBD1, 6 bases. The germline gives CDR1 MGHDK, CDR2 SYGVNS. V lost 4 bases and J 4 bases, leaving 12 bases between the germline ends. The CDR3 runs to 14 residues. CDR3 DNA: TGTGCCAGCAGTGGGCAGGGGCCAGCAGATACGCAGTATTTT. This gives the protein CASSGQGPADTQYF.

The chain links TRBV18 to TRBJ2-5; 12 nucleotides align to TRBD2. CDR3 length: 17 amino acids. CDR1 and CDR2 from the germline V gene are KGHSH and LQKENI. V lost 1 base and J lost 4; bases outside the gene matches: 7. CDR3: CASSPRASGRATETQYF. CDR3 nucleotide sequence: TGTGCCAGCTCACCACGAGCTAGCGGGAGGGCCACAGAGACCCAGTACTTC. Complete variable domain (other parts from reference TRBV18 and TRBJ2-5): NAGVMQNPRHLVRRRGQEARLRCSPMKGHSHVYWYRQLPEEGLKFMVYLQKENIIDESGMPKERFSAEFPKEGPSILRIQQVVRGDSAAYFCASSPRASGRATETQYFGPGTRLLVL.

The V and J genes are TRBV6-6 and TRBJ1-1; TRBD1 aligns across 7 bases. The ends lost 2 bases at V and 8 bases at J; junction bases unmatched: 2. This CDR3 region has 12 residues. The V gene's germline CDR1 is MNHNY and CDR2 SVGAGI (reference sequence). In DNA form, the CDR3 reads TGTGCCAGCAGTTACGACAGGGCCGAAGCTTTCTTT. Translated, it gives CASSYDRAEAFF.

In DNA form, the CDR3 reads TGTGCCAGCAGTTTGGACAGGGGGGACACCGGGGAGCTGTTTTTT. It specifies CASSLDRGDTGELFF. The rearrangement joins TRBV27 to TRBJ2-2; 10 bases fit TRBD1. This CDR3 is 15 amino acids long. Looked up from germline, CDR1 is MNHEY and CDR2 is SMNVEV (reference sequence). J gave up 3 bases and V 3 bases, and 1 base lay outside the gene matches.

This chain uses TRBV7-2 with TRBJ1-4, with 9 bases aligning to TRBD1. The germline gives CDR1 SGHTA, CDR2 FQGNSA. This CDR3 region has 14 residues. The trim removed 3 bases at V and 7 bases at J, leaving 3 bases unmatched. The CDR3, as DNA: TGTGCCAGCAGCTTGGACAGGGGTAGTGAAAAACTGTTTTTT. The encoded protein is CASSLDRGSEKLFF.